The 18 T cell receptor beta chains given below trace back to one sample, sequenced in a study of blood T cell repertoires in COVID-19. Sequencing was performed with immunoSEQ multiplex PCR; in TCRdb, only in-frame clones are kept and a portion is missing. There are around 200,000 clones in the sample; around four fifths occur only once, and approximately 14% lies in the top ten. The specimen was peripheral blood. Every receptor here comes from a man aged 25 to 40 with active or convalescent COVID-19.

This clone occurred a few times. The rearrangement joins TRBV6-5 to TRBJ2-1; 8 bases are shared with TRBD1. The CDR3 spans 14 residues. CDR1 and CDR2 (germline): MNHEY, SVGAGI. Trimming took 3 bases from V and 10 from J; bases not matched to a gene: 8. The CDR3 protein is CASSYSRTGGEQFF. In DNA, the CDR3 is TGTGCCAGCAGTTATTCCCGAACAGGGGGAGAGCAGTTCTTC.

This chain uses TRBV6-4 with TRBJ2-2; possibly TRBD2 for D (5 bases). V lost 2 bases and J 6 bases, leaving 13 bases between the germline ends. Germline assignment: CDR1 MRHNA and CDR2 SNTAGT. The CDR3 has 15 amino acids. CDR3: CASSDIPGKAGELFF. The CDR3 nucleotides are TGTGCCAGCAGTGACATTCCGGGGAAGGCCGGGGAGCTGTTTTTT.

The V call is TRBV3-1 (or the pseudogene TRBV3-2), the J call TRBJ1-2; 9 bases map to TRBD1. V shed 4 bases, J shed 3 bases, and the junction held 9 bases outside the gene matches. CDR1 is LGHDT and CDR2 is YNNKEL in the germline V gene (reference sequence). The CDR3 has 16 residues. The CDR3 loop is CASSRQTGGVYYGYTF. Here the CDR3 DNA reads TGTGCCAGCAGCCGTCAAACAGGGGGCGTGTACTATGGCTACACCTTC.

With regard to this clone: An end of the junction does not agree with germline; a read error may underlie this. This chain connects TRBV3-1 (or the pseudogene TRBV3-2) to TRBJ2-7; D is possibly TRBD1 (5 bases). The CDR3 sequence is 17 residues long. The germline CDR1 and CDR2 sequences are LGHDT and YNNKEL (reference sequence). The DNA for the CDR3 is TGTGCCAGCAGCAAAGACCCAGGGCCCCAAACAACCTACGAGCAGTACTTC. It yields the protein CASSKDPGPQTTYEQYF.

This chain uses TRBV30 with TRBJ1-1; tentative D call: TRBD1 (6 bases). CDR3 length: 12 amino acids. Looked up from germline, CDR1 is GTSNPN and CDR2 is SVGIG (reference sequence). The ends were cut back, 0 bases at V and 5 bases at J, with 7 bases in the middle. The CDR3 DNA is TGTGCCTGGAGTGTAGGGGGAACTGAAGCTTTCTTT. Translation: CAWSVGGTEAFF. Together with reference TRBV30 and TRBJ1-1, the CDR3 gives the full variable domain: SQTIHQWPATLVQPVGSPLSLECTVEGTSNPNLYWYRQAAGRGLQLLFYSVGIGQISSEVPQNLSASRPQDRQFILSSKKLLLSDSGFYLCAWSVGGTEAFFGQGTRLTVV.

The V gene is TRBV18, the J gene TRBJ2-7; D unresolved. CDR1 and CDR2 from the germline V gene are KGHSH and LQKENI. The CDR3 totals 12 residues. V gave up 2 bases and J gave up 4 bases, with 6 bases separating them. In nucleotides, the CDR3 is TGTGCCAGCTCACCAAACGGGTACGAGCAGTACGTC. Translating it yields CASSPNGYEQYV.

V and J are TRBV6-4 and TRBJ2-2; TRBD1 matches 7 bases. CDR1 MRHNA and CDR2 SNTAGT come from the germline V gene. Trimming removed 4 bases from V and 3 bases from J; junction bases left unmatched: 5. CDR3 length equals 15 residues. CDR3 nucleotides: TGTGCCAGCAGTGGGACAGGTGGGGACACCGGGGAGCTGTTTTTT. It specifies CASSGTGGDTGELFF.

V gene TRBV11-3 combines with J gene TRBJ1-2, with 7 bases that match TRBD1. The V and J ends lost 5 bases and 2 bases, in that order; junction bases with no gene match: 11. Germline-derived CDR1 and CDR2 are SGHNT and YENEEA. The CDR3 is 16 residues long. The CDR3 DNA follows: TGTGCCAGCAGCGCGCAGGGGTGGACAGGAAACTATGGCTACACCTTC. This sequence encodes CASSAQGWTGNYGYTF.

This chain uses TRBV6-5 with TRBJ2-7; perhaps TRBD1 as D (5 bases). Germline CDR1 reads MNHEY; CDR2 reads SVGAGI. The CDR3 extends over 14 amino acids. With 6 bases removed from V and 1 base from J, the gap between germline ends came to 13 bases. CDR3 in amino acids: CASRATGLSYEQYV. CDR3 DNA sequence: TGTGCCAGCAGAGCCACAGGATTATCCTACGAGCAGTACGTC.

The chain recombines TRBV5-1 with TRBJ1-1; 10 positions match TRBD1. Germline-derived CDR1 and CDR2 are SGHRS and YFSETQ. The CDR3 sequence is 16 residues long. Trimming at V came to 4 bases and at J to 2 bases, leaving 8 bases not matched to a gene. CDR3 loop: CASSPLDRGQNTEAFF. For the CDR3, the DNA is TGCGCCAGCAGCCCTCTCGACAGGGGGCAAAACACTGAAGCTTTCTTT.

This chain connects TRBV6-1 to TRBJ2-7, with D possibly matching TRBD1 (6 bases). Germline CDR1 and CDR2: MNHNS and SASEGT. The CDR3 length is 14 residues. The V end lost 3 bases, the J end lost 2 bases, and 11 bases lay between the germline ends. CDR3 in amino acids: CASSDQGSTYEQYV. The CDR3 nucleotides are TGTGCCAGCAGTGACCAGGGGAGCACCTACGAGCAGTACGTC.

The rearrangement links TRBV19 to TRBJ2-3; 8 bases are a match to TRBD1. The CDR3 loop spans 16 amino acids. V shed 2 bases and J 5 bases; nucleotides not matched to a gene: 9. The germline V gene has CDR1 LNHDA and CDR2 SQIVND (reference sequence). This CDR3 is CASSIQGALGLDTQYF. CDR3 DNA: TGTGCCAGTAGTATACAGGGGGCTCTCGGTCTAGATACGCAGTATTTT.

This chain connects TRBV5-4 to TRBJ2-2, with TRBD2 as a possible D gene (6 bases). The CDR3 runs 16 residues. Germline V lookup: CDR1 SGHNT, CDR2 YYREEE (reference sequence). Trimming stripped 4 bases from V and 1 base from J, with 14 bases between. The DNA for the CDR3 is TGTGCCAGCAGCCCGGGAGCGCTAATGAACACCGGGGAGCTGTTTTTT. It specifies CASSPGALMNTGELFF.

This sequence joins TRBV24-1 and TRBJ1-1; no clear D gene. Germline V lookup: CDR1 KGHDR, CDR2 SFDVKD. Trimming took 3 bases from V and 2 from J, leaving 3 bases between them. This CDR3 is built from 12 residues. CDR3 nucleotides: TGTGCCACCAGTGATCGTAACACTGAAGCTTTCTTT. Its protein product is CATSDRNTEAFF.

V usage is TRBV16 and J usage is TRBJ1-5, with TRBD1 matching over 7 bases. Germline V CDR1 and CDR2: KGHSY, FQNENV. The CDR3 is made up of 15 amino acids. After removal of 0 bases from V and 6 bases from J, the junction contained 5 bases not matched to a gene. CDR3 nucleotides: TGTGCCAGCAGCCAATCCTTCACAGGGGTTCAGCCCCAGCATTTT. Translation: CASSQSFTGVQPQHF.

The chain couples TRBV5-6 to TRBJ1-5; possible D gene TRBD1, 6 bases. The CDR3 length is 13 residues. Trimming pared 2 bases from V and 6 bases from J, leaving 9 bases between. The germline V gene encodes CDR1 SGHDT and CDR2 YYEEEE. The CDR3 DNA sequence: TGTGCCAGCAGCTTACAAGGGGGTCAGCCCCAGCATTTT. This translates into CASSLQGGQPQHF.

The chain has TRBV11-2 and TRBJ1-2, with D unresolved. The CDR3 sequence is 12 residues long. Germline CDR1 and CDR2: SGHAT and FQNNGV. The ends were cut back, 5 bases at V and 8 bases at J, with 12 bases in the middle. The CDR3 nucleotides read TGTGCCAGCAGCCAAGAGGAGTGGGGCTACACCTTC. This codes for CASSQEEWGYTF.

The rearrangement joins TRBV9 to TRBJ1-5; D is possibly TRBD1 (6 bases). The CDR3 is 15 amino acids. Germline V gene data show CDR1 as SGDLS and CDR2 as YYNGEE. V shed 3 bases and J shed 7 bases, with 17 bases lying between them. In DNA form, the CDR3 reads TGTGCCAGCAGCGCCTCAGGGGCGCCGGGACAGCCCCAGCATTTT. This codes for CASSASGAPGQPQHF.